This T cell receptor (beta chain) emerged from a study of OX40 agonist ivuxolimab in advanced cancers. Assay used: immunoSEQ multiplex PCR; TCRdb lists only in-frame clones, some missing. This table has tens of thousands of clones, 82% appearing once. A remark on this clone: What it binds is not known.

Findings and caveats of the study: Among some nonresponders, normalized T-cell clonal expansion was also low. Among T cells, CD8+ cells averaged more expanded clones than CD4+ cells.

The TCR originated in an adult with an advanced solid tumor such as melanoma, head and neck, liver or kidney cancer. The starting material was CD4+ or CD8+ T cells sorted from blood, obtained in a trial of the OX40 agonist ivuxolimab.

The CDR3: CASSLDGTGELFF. The DNA for the CDR3 is TGTGCCAGCAGCTTGGACGGGACCGGGGAGCTGTTTTTT. This chain connects TRBV7-9 to TRBJ2-2, with no clear D. V dropped 3 bases and J dropped 5 bases, with 7 bases sitting between them. The CDR3 is made up of 13 amino acids. Germline V gene lookup returns CDR1 SEHNR and CDR2 FQNEAQ (reference sequence). The full variable domain, in which reference TRBV7-9 and TRBJ2-2 provide the parts outside the CDR3, is DTGVSQNPRHKITKRGQNVTFRCDPISEHNRLYWYRQTLGQGPEFLTYFQNEAQLEKSRLLSDRFSAERPKGSFSTLEIQRTEQGDSAMYLCASSLDGTGELFFGEGSRLTVL.